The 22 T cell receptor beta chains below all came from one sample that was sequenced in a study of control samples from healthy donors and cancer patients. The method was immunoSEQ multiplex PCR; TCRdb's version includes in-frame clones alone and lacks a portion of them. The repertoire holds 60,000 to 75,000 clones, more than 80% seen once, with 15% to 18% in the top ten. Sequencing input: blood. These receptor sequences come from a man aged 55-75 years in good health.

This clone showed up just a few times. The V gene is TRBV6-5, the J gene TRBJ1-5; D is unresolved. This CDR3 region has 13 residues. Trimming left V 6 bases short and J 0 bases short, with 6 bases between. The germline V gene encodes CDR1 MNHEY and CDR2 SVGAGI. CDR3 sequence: CASSRNSNQPQHF. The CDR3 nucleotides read TGTGCCAGCAGCCGGAATAGCAATCAGCCCCAGCATTTT.

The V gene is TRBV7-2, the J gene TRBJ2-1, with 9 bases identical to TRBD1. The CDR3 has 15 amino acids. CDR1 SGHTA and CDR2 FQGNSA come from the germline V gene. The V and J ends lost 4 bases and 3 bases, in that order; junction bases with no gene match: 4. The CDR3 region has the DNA TGTGCCAGCAGCTCGGGACAGGGAGTCTACAATGAGCAGTTCTTC. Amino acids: CASSSGQGVYNEQFF.

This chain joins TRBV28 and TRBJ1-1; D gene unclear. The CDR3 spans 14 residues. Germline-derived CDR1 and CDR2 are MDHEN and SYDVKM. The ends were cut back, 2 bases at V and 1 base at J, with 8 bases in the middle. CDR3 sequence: CASSLNSGNTEAFF. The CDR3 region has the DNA TGTGCCAGCAGTTTAAATAGCGGGAACACTGAAGCTTTCTTT. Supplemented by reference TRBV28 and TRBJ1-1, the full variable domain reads DVKVTQSSRYLVKRTGEKVFLECVQDMDHENMFWYRQDPGLGLRLIYFSYDVKMKEKGDIPEGYSVSREKKERFSLILESASTNQTSMYLCASSLNSGNTEAFFGQGTRLTVV.

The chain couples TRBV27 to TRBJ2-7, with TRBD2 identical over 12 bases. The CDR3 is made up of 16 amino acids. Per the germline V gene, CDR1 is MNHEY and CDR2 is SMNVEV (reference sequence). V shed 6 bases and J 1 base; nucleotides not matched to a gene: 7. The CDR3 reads CASSLTGLAGSYEQYF. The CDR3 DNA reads TGTGCCAGCAGCTTGACGGGACTAGCGGGTTCCTACGAGCAGTACTTC.

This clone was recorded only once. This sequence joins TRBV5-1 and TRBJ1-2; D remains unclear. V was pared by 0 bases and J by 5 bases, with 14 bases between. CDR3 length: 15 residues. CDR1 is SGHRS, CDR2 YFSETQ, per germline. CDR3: CASSLDLGGPYGYTF. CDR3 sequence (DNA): TGCGCCAGCAGCTTGGACCTCGGAGGGCCGTATGGCTACACCTTC.

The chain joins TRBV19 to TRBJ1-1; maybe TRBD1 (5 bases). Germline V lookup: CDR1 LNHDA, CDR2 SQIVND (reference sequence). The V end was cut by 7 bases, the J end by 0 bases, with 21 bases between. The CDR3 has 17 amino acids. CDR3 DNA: TGTGCCAGTACCAGGCCGTGGGGCGAAAATATGAACACTGAAGCTTTCTTT. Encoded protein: CASTRPWGENMNTEAFF.

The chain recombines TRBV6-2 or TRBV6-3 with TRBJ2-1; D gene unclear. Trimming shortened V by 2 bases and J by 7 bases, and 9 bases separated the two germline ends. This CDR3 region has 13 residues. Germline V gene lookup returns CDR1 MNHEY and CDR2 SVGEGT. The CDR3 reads CASSYNGPNEQFF. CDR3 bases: TGTGCCAGCAGTTACAACGGCCCTAATGAGCAGTTCTTC.

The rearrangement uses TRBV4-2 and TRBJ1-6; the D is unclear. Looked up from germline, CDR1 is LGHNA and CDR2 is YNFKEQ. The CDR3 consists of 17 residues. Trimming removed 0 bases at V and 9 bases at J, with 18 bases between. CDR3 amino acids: CASSQDSVQVSSSPLHF. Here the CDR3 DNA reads TGTGCCAGCAGCCAAGATTCTGTTCAGGTGTCGAGTTCACCCCTCCACTTT.

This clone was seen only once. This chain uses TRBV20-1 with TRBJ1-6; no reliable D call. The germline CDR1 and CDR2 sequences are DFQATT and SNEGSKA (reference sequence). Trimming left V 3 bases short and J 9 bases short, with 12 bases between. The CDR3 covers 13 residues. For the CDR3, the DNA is TGCAGTGCTAGTGTCGAACCAGGTTCACCCCTCCACTTT. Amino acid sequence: CSASVEPGSPLHF.

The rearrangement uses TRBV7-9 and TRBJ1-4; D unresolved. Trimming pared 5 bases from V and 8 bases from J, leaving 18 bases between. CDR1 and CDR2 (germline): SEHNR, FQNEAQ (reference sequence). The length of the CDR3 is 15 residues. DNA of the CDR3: TGTGCCAGCAGCCATCGGATGGGTACACCAGAAAAACTGTTTTTT. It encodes CASSHRMGTPEKLFF.

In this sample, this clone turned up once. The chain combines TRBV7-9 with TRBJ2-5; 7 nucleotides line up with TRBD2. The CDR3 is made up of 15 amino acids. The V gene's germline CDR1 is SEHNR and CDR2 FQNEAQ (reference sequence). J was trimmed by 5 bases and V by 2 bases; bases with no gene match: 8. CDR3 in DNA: TGTGCCAGCAGCTTAAAGGGCGGGAGAAGGGAGACCCAGTACTTC. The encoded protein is CASSLKGGRRETQYF.

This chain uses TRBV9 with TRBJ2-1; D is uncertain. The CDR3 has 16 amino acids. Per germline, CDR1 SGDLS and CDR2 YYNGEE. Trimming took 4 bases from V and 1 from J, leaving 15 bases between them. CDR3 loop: CASSSKGLLSYNEQFF. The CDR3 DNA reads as TGTGCCAGCAGCTCTAAGGGATTGCTTTCCTACAATGAGCAGTTCTTC. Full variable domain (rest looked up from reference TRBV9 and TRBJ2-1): DSGVTQTPKHLITATGQRVTLRCSPRSGDLSVYWYQQSLDQGLQFLIQYYNGEERAKGNILERFSAQQFPDLHSELNLSSLELGDSALYFCASSSKGLLSYNEQFFGPGTRLTVL.

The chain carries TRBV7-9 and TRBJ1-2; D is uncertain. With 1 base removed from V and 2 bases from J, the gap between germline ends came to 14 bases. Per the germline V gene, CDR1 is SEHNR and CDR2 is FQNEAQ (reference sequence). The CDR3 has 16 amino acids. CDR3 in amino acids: CASSLGVPTKNYGYTF. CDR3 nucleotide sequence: TGTGCCAGCAGCTTAGGAGTTCCTACCAAAAACTATGGCTACACCTTC.

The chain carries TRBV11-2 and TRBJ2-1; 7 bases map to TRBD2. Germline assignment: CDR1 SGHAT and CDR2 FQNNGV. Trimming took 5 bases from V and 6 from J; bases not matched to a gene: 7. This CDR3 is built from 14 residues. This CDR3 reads CASSQQLAFNEQFF. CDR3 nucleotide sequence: TGTGCCAGCAGCCAACAACTAGCGTTCAATGAGCAGTTCTTC.

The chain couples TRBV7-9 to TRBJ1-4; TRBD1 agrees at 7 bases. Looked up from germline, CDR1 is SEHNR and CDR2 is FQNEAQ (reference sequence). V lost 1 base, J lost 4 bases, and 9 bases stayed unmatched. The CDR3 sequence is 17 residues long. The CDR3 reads CASSLGKGQTYNEKLFF. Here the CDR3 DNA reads TGTGCCAGCAGCTTAGGGAAGGGACAGACATATAATGAAAAACTGTTTTTT.

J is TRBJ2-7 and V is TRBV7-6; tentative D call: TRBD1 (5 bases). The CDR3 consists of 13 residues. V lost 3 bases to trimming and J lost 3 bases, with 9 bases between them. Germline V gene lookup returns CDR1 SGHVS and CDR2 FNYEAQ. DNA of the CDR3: TGTGCCAGCAGCTTTAGGCAGGGCTACGAGCAGTACTTC. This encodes CASSFRQGYEQYF. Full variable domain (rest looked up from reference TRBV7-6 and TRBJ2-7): GAGVSQSPRYKVTKRGQDVALRCDPISGHVSLYWYRQALGQGPEFLTYFNYEAQQDKSGLPNDRFSAERPEGSISTLTIQRTEQRDSAMYRCASSFRQGYEQYFGPGTRLTVT.

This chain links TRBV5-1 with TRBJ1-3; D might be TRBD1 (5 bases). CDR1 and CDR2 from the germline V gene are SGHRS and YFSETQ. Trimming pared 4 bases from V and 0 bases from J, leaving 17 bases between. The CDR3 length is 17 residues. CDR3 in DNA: TGCGCCAGCAGCCTGGGACGGAGCATACTCTCTGGAAACACCATATATTTT. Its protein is CASSLGRSILSGNTIYF. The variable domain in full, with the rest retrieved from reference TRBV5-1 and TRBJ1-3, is KAGVTQTPRYLIKTRGQQVTLSCSPISGHRSVSWYQQTPGQGLQFLFEYFSETQRNKGNFPGRFSGRQFSNSRSEMNVSTLELGDSALYLCASSLGRSILSGNTIYFGEGSWLTVV.

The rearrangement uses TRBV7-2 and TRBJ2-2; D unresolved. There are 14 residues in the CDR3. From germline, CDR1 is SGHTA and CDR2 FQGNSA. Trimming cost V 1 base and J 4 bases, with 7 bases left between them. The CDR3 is CASSLVVATGELFF. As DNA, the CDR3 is TGTGCCAGCAGCTTAGTAGTAGCCACCGGGGAGCTGTTTTTT. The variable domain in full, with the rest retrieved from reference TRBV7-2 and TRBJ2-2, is GAGVSQSPSNKVTEKGKDVELRCDPISGHTALYWYRQSLGQGLEFLIYFQGNSAPDKSGLPSDRFSAERTGGSVSTLTIQRTQQEDSAVYLCASSLVVATGELFFGEGSRLTVL.

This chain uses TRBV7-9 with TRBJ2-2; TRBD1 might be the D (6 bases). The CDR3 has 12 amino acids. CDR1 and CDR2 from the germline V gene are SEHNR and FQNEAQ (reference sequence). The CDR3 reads CGTGRNTGELFF. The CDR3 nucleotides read TGTGGAACAGGGAGGAACACCGGGGAGCTGTTTTTT. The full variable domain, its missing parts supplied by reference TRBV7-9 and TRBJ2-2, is DTGVSQNPRHKITKRGQNVTFRCDPISEHNRLYWYRQTLGQGPEFLTYFQNEAQLEKSRLLSDRFSAERPKGSFSTLEIQRTEQGDSAMYLCGTGRNTGELFFGEGSRLTVL.

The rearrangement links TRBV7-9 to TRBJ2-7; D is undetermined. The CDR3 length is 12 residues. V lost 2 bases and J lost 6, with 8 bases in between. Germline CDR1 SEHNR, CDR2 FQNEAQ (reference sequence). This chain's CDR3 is CASSLMVREQYF. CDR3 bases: TGTGCCAGCAGCTTAATGGTACGCGAGCAGTACTTC.

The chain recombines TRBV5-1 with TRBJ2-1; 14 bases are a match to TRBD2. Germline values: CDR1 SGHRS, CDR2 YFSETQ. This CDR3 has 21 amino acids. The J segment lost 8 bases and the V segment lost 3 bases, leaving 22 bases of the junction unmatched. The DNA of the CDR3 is TGCGCCAGCAGCTGGGGGACGGTAATATTGGGACTAGCGGGAGTTGGGGATGAGCAGTTCTTC. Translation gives CASSWGTVILGLAGVGDEQFF.

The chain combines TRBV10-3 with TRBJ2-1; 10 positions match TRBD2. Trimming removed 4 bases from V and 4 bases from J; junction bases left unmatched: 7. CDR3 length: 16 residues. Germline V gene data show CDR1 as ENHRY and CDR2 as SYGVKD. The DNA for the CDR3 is TGTGCCATCAGTGCGAACTCTAGCGGGAGTTACAATGAGCAGTTCTTC. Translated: CAISANSSGSYNEQFF.